What follows is one T cell receptor beta chain and its context. Trimming shortened V by 4 bases and J by 7 bases, and 16 bases separated the two germline ends. The CDR3 length is 14 residues. Caucasian individuals from Russia who were healthy and aged 6 to 90 acted as donors. Each donor's blood draw was roughly 10 milliliters of peripheral blood. The sample originates from a study of blood T cells in healthy people across ages. Study context: Through template switching, about one barcoded beta molecule was captured per two T cells, as measured in model experiments.

With a J-beta primer mix and a sample-barcoded 5' primer, a second PCR ran roughly 6 to 12 cycles. The yield of each sample was at least 3 million CDR3-containing paired-end reads. TCRdb analysed the 5' RACE reads with MiXCR anew, one entry per CDR3 protein. The sample carries about 680,000 distinct CDR3 sequences, about 52% recorded once. Material: blood. The TCR originated in a woman aged 60-70 years in good health. V gene TRBV12-3 or TRBV12-4 combines with J gene TRBJ1-2, with a possible D match to TRBD1 (5 bases). The CDR3 loop reads CASSSRTGTSGYTF. Here the CDR3 DNA reads TGTGCCAGCAGTTCTCGGACGGGGACGTCTGGCTACACCTTC.